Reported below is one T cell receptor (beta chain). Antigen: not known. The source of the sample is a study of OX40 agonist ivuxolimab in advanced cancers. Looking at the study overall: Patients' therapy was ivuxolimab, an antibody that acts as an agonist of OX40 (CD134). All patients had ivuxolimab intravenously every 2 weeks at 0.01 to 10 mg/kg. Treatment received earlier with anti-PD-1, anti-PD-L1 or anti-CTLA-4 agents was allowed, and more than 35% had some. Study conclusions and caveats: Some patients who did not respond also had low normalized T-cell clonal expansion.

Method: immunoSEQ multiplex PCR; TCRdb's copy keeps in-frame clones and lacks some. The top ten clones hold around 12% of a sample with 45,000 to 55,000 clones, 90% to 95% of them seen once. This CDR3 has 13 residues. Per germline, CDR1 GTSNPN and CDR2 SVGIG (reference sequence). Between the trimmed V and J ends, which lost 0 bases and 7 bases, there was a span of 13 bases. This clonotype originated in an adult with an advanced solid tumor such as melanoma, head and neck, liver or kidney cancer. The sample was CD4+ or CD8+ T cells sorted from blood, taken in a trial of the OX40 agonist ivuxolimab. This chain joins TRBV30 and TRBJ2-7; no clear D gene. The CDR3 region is CAWSVGSLWEQYF. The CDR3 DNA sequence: TGTGCCTGGAGTGTCGGCAGCCTTTGGGAGCAGTACTTC.